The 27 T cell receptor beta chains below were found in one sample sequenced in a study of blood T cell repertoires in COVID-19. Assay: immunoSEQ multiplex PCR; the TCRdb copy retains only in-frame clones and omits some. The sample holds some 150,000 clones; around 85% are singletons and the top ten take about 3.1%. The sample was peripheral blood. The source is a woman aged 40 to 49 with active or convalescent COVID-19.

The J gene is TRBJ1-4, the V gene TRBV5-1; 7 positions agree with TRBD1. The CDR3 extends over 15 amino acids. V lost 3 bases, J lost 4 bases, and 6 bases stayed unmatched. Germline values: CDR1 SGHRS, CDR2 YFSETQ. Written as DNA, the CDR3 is TGCGCCAGCAGCTCCACGGGACAGATTAATGAAAAACTGTTTTTT. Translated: CASSSTGQINEKLFF.

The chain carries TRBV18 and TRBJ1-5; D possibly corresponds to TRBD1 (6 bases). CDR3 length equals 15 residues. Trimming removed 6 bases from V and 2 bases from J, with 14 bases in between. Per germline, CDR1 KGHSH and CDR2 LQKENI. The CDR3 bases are TGTGCCAGCTCGCCAACAGGGTCAGGCAATCAGCCCCAGCATTTT. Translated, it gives CASSPTGSGNQPQHF.

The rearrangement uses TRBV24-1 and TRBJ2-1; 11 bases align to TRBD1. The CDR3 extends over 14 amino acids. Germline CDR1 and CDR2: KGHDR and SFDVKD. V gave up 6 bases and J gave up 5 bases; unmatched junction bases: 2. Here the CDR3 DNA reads TGTGCCACCAGTCCGGGACAGGGGGACAATGAGCAGTTCTTC. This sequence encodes CATSPGQGDNEQFF.

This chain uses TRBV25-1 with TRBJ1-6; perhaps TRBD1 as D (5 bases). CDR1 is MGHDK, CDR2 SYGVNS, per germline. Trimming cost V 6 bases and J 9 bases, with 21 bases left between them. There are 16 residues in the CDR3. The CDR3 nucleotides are TGTGCCAGCAGCTCGGCGGGGGTCTGGGGTACTTCACCCCTCCACTTT. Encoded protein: CASSSAGVWGTSPLHF.

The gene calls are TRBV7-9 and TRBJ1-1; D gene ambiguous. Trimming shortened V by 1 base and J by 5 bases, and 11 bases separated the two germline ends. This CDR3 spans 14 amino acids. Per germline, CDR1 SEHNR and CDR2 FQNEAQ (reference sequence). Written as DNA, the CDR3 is TGTGCCAGCAGCTTAGGAGCGGTGAGGACTGAAGCTTTCTTT. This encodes CASSLGAVRTEAFF.

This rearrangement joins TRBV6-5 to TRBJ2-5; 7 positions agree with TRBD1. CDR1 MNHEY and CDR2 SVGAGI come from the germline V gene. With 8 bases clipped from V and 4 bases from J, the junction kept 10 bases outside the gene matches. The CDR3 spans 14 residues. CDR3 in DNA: TGTGCCAGCCGTCCAGGGGGTGGCGGAGAGACCCAGTACTTC. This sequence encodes CASRPGGGGETQYF.

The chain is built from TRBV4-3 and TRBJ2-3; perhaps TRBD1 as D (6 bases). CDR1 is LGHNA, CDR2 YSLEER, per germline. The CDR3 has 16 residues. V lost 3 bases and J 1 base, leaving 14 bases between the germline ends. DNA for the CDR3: TGCGCCAGCAGCCATCTCATCGCAGGGGGCACAGATACGCAGTATTTT. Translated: CASSHLIAGGTDTQYF.

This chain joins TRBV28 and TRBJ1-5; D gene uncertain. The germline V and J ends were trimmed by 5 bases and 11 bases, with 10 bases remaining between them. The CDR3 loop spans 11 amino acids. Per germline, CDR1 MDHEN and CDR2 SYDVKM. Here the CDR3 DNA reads TGTGCCAGCAGTGTTAAGAGGGCCCAGCATTTT. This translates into CASSVKRAQHF.

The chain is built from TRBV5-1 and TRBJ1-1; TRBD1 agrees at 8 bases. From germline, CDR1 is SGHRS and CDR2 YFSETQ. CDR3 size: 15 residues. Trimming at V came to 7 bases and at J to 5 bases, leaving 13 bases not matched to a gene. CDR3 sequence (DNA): TGCGCCAGCGTCGAAAACAGGGGGGTAAGAACTGAAGCTTTCTTT. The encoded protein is CASVENRGVRTEAFF.

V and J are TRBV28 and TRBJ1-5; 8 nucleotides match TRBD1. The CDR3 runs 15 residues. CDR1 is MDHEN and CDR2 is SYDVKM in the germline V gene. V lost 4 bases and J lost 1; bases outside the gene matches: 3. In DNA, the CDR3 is TGTGCCAGCAGTTGGACAGGGCCGAGCAATCAGCCCCAGCATTTT. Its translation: CASSWTGPSNQPQHF.

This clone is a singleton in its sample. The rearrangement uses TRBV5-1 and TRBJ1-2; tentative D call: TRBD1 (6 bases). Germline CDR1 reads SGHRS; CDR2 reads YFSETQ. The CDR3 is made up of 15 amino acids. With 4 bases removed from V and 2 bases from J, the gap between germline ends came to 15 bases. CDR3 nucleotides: TGCGCCAGCAGCGACCAGCCACAGGGAAACTATGGCTACACCTTC. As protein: CASSDQPQGNYGYTF.

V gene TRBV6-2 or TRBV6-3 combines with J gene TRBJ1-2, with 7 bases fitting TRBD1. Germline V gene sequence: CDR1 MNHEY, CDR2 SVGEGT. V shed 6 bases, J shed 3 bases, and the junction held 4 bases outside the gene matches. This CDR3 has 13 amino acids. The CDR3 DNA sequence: TGTGCCAGCAGCAGCGACAGGGACTATGGCTACACCTTC. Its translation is CASSSDRDYGYTF.

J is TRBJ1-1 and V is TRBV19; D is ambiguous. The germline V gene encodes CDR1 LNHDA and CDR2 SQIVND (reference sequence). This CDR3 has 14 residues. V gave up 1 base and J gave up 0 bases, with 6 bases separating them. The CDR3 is CASSIGPMNTEAFF. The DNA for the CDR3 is TGTGCCAGTAGTATAGGTCCTATGAACACTGAAGCTTTCTTT.

The CDR3 DNA follows: TGTGCCAGCTCACTCGGACAGGGAGAGAACTATGGCTACACCTTC. It translates to CASSLGQGENYGYTF. The V call is TRBV18, the J call TRBJ1-2, with 8 bases that match TRBD1. CDR1 KGHSH and CDR2 LQKENI come from the germline V gene. The CDR3 runs to 15 residues. Trimming at V came to 4 bases and at J to 2 bases, leaving 6 bases not matched to a gene.

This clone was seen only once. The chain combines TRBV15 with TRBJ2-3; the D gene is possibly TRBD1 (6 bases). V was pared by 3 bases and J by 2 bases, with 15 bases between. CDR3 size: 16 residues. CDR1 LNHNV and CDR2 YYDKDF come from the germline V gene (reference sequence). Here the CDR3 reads CATSRFRDTYTDTQYF. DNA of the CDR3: TGTGCCACCAGCAGGTTCCGGGACACTTACACAGATACGCAGTATTTT.

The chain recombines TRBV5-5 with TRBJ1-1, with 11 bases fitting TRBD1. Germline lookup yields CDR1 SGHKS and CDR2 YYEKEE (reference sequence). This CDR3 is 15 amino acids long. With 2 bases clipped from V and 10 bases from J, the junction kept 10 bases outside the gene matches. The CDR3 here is CASSFGTGGPRAAFF. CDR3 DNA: TGTGCCAGCAGCTTCGGGACAGGGGGGCCCCGTGCAGCTTTCTTT.

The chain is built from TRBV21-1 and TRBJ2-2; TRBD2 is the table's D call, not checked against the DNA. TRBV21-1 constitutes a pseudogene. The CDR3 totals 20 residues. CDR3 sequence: CASSKRLGLAGGGRTGELFF. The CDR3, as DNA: TGTGCCAGCAGCAAACGGTTGGGACTAGCGGGGGGCGGGCGCACCGGGGAGCTGTTTTTT.

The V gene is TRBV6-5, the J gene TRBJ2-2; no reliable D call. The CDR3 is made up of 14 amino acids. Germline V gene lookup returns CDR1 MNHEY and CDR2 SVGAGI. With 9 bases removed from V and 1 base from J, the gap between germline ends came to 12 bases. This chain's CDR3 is CASSLIVNTGELFF. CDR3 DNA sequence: TGTGCCAGTTCACTCATAGTGAACACCGGGGAGCTGTTTTTT.

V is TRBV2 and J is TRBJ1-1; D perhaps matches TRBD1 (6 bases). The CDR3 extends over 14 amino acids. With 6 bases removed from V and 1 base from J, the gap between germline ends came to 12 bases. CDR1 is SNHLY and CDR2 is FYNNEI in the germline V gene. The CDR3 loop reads CASRTGIENTEAFF. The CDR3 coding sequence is TGTGCCAGCAGAACAGGGATCGAGAACACTGAAGCTTTCTTT.

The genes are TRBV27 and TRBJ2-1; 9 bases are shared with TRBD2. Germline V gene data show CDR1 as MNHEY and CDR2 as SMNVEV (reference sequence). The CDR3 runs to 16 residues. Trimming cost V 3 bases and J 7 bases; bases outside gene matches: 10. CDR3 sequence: CASSFGGGDSGNEQFF. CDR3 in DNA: TGTGCCAGCAGTTTCGGCGGGGGGGACTCTGGTAATGAGCAGTTCTTC.

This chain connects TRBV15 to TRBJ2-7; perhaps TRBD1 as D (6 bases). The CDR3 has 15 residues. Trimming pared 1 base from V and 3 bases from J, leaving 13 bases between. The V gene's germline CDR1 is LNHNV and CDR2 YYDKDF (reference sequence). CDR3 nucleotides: TGTGCCACCAGCAGAGCACAGGGTCTTCTCTACGAGCAGTACTTC. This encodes CATSRAQGLLYEQYF.

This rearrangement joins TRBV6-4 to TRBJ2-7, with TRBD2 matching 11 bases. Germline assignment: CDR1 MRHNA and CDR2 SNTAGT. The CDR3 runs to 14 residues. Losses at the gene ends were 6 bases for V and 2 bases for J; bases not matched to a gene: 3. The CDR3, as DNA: TGTGCCAGCAGCCCGACTAGCGGGACCTACGAGCAGTACTTC. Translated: CASSPTSGTYEQYF.

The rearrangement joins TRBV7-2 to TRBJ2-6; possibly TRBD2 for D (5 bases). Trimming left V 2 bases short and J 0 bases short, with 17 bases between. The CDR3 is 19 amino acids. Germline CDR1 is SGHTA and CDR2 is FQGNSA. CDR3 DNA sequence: TGTGCCAGCAGCTTACCGGTGGGGTCGAGGGTCTCTGGGGCCAACGTCCTGACTTTC. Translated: CASSLPVGSRVSGANVLTF.

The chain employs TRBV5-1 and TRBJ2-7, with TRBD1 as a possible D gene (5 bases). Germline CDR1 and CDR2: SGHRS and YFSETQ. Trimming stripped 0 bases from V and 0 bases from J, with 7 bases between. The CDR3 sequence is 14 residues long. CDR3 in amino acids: CASSLVQASYEQYF. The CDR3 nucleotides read TGCGCCAGCAGCTTGGTACAGGCCTCCTACGAGCAGTACTTC.

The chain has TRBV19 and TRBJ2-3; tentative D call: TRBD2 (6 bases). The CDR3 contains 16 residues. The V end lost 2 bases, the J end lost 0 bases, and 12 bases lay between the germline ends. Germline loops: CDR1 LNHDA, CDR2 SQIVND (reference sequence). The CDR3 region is CASSIMGLLSTDTQYF. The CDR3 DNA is TGTGCCAGTAGTATAATGGGACTTCTTAGCACAGATACGCAGTATTTT.

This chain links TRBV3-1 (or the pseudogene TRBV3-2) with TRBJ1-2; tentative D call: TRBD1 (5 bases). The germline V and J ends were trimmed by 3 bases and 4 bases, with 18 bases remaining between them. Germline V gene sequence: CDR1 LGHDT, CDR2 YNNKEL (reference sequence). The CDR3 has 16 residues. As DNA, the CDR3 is TGTGCCAGCAGCCATTACCGCCGGGGCGGGGTCTATGGCTACACCTTC. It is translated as CASSHYRRGGVYGYTF.

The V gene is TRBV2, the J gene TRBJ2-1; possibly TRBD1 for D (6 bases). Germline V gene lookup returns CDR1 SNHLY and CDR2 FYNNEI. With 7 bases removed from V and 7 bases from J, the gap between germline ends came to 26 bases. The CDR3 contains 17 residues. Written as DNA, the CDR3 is TGTGCCAGCATCCCCCTCGGGTACAGGGATCAGAAAAATGAGCAGTTCTTC. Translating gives CASIPLGYRDQKNEQFF.